One and the same sample provided the 5 T cell receptor beta chains below, sequenced in a study of PD-1 blockade in classical Hodgkin lymphoma. Sequencing used immunoSEQ multiplex PCR; TCRdb keeps in-frame clones, though not all of them. In the table there are 20,000 to 25,000 clones, over 60% of which are singletons. There was relapse after autologous stem cell transplantation in every patient, and there was variation in brentuximab vedotin exposure. Sequences were derived from peripheral blood mononuclear cells (PBMCs), sampled at baseline. The receptors stem from a human donor with classical Hodgkin lymphoma.

The chain employs TRBV6-1 and TRBJ2-5; D uncertain. This CDR3 has 11 amino acids. V was pared by 5 bases and J by 5 bases, with 6 bases between. Germline V gives CDR1 MNHNS, CDR2 SASEGT. The CDR3: CASSSRETQYF. CDR3 sequence (DNA): TGTGCCAGCAGTTCGAGGGAGACCCAGTACTTC.

V is TRBV19 and J is TRBJ1-3; D may be TRBD1 (5 bases). This CDR3 spans 16 amino acids. V gave up 5 bases and J gave up 0 bases, with 14 bases separating them. In germline, CDR1 is LNHDA, CDR2 SQIVND (reference sequence). This chain's CDR3 is CASSLLGALSGNTIYF. The CDR3 bases are TGTGCCAGTAGTCTACTCGGGGCTCTCTCTGGAAACACCATATATTTT.

The chain carries TRBV7-2 and TRBJ1-1; weak D call: TRBD1 (5 bases). Germline CDR1 SGHTA, CDR2 FQGNSA. The germline V and J ends were trimmed by 5 bases and 1 base, with 11 bases remaining between them. This CDR3 is built from 14 residues. The CDR3 nucleotides read TGTGCCAGCAGCGGGGGGGTCCGGAACACTGAAGCTTTCTTT. This gives the protein CASSGGVRNTEAFF.

The gene calls are TRBV5-4 and TRBJ2-1, with D possibly being TRBD2 (5 bases). The CDR3 extends over 16 amino acids. Germline loops: CDR1 SGHNT, CDR2 YYREEE (reference sequence). V gave up 0 bases and J gave up 0 bases, with 10 bases separating them. CDR3 nucleotides: TGTGCCAGCAGCTTGGAGGAGGTTTTCTCCTACAATGAGCAGTTCTTC. Protein product: CASSLEEVFSYNEQFF. The whole variable domain, filled in from reference TRBV5-4 and TRBJ2-1, reads ETGVTQSPTHLIKTRGQQVTLRCSSQSGHNTVSWYQQALGQGPQFIFQYYREEENGRGNFPPRFSGLQFPNYSSELNVNALELDDSALYLCASSLEEVFSYNEQFFGPGTRLTVL.

The chain combines TRBV30 with TRBJ2-5; D tentatively reads TRBD1 or TRBD2 (6 bases each). There are 15 residues in the CDR3. The V end was cut by 3 bases, the J end by 4 bases, with 18 bases between. In germline, CDR1 is GTSNPN, CDR2 SVGIG (reference sequence). Here the CDR3 DNA reads TGTGCCTGGAGGAGATTTGGGGGGCTGGGAGAGACCCAGTACTTC. Protein: CAWRRFGGLGETQYF.